The 25 T cell receptor beta chains below come from one sample, sequenced in a study of immune cell composition in non-small cell lung cancer. Some clones are missing from TCRdb's copy, which holds only in-frame ones; the method was immunoSEQ multiplex PCR. The top ten clones hold 67% of a sample with over 850 clones, over 65% of them seen once. Sequences were obtained from lung tumor tissue. These receptors were collected from a human donor with non-small cell lung cancer.

This clone was recorded once. The rearrangement links TRBV4-3 to TRBJ2-3, with 7 bases lining up with TRBD2. CDR1 is LGHNA and CDR2 is YSLEER in the germline V gene. The ends lost 2 bases at V and 8 bases at J; junction bases unmatched: 13. The CDR3 spans 16 residues. The CDR3 DNA reads as TGCGCCAGCAGCCAACTCAGCGGGGTCCGAGGGATTACGCAGTATTTT. Encoded protein: CASSQLSGVRGITQYF.

The CDR3 is CASSLDHGRYEQYF. DNA for the CDR3: TGTGCCAGCAGCTTAGATCACGGCAGGTACGAGCAGTACTTC. The chain recombines TRBV11-2 with TRBJ2-7; no reliable D call. Per the germline V gene, CDR1 is SGHAT and CDR2 is FQNNGV. V was cut by 0 bases and J by 4 bases, with 10 bases left in between. This CDR3 region has 14 residues.

This clone was recorded a few times. This chain uses TRBV7-1 with TRBJ2-1; possible D gene TRBD2, 5 bases. TRBV7-1 is designated an ORF whose function remains uncertain. V dropped 4 bases and J dropped 0 bases, with 10 bases sitting between them. This CDR3 comprises 15 residues. Written as DNA, the CDR3 is TGTGCCAGCAGCTTAGGTGGAGGCTCCTACAATGAGCAGTTCTTC. Translation: CASSLGGGSYNEQFF.

V gene TRBV30 combines with J gene TRBJ1-6; 7 bases are a match to TRBD1. V shed 7 bases, J shed 6 bases, and the junction held 6 bases outside the gene matches. The CDR3 loop spans 13 amino acids. Germline lookup yields CDR1 GTSNPN and CDR2 SVGIG (reference sequence). The CDR3 loop reads CAYHRGVNSPLHF. CDR3 DNA: TGTGCCTACCACAGGGGTGTTAATTCACCCCTCCACTTT.

The chain uses TRBV18 and TRBJ2-7; 8 bases match TRBD1. This CDR3 is 15 amino acids long. The germline CDR1 and CDR2 sequences are KGHSH and LQKENI. Trimming at V came to 5 bases and at J to 6 bases, leaving 12 bases not matched to a gene. The DNA of the CDR3 is TGTGCCAGCTCATCCCAGGGGGCTGGCCCGTTCGAGCAGTACTTC. Translation gives CASSSQGAGPFEQYF.

This clone is categorized as hyperexpanded. The J gene is TRBJ1-1, the V gene TRBV27; D is possibly TRBD1 (6 bases). V was trimmed by 3 bases and J by 5 bases, leaving 10 bases between them. CDR1 is MNHEY, CDR2 SMNVEV, per germline (reference sequence). CDR3 length equals 13 residues. The CDR3 spells CASSLGGGTEAFF. CDR3 nucleotides: TGTGCCAGCAGTTTGGGAGGGGGAACTGAAGCTTTCTTT.

This clone was detected only a few times. The chain links TRBV5-1 to TRBJ1-1; perhaps TRBD1 as D (6 bases). V was shortened by 3 bases and J by 0 bases, with 12 bases between the two germline ends. Germline V gives CDR1 SGHRS, CDR2 YFSETQ. There are 15 residues in the CDR3. This CDR3 reads CASSSGTTLNTEAFF. For the CDR3, the DNA is TGCGCCAGCAGCTCCGGGACAACTTTGAACACTGAAGCTTTCTTT.

The rearrangement uses TRBV27 and TRBJ1-2, with no clear D. This CDR3 comprises 10 residues. V lost 3 bases to trimming and J lost 7 bases, with 3 bases between them. Germline CDR1 is MNHEY and CDR2 is SMNVEV (reference sequence). CDR3 residues: CASSFGGYTF. DNA for the CDR3: TGTGCCAGCAGTTTCGGTGGCTACACCTTC.

A few counts support this clone. The chain carries TRBV7-2 and TRBJ2-3, with D hard to call. Germline V gene lookup returns CDR1 SGHTA and CDR2 FQGNSA. The length of the CDR3 is 13 residues. V dropped 1 base and J dropped 5 bases, with 7 bases sitting between them. The CDR3 sequence: CASSLGAQDTQYF. The CDR3 DNA sequence: TGTGCCAGCAGCTTAGGAGCGCAAGATACGCAGTATTTT.

V and J are TRBV27 and TRBJ2-2; 13 bases align to TRBD2. CDR1 is MNHEY, CDR2 SMNVEV, per germline (reference sequence). After removal of 3 bases from V and 6 bases from J, the junction contained 7 bases not matched to a gene. This CDR3 has 17 residues. The CDR3 region is CASSFFGTSGISGELFF. The CDR3 bases are TGTGCCAGCAGTTTCTTCGGGACTAGCGGGATCTCCGGGGAGCTGTTTTTT.

The chain has TRBV7-9 and TRBJ2-3, with 10 bases matching TRBD1. The CDR3 runs to 16 residues. Germline CDR1 and CDR2: SEHNR and FQNEAQ (reference sequence). J was trimmed by 3 bases and V by 1 base; bases with no gene match: 4. Here the CDR3 reads CASSLDPGQGTDTQYF. The DNA of the CDR3 is TGTGCCAGCAGCTTAGACCCGGGACAGGGGACAGATACGCAGTATTTT.

J is TRBJ2-3 and V is TRBV5-4; 10 bases match TRBD2. CDR3 length: 19 amino acids. Trimming took 7 bases from V and 3 from J; bases not matched to a gene: 20. CDR1 and CDR2 from the germline V gene are SGHNT and YYREEE (reference sequence). CDR3: CASHWDTSGGAGSTDTQYF. The CDR3, as DNA: TGTGCCAGCCATTGGGACACGAGCGGGGGGGCGGGTAGTACAGATACGCAGTATTTT. Drawing the rest from reference TRBV5-4 and TRBJ2-3, the complete variable domain is ETGVTQSPTHLIKTRGQQVTLRCSSQSGHNTVSWYQQALGQGPQFIFQYYREEENGRGNFPPRFSGLQFPNYSSELNVNALELDDSALYLCASHWDTSGGAGSTDTQYFGPGTRLTVL.

V and J are TRBV29-1 and TRBJ2-7; 7 bases match TRBD2. After removal of 2 bases from V and 5 bases from J, the junction contained 6 bases not matched to a gene. This CDR3 region has 13 residues. Germline CDR1 SQVTM, CDR2 ANQGSEA. DNA for the CDR3: TGCAGCGTTGAAAGGAGCGGGGCCGACGAGCAGTACTTC. It codes for CSVERSGADEQYF.

The V call is TRBV28, the J call TRBJ1-2; TRBD1 matches 9 bases. V shed 2 bases, J shed 4 bases, and the junction held 11 bases outside the gene matches. The CDR3 sequence is 17 residues long. The germline gives CDR1 MDHEN, CDR2 SYDVKM. The CDR3, as DNA: TGTGCCAGCAGTTTAAATGGAAACAGGGGGCGGGGCTATGGCTACACCTTC. This gives the protein CASSLNGNRGRGYGYTF.

This clone was found a few times. The rearrangement joins TRBV19 to TRBJ2-7, with 8 positions matching TRBD1. The V gene's germline CDR1 is LNHDA and CDR2 SQIVND (reference sequence). V was pared by 3 bases and J by 2 bases, with 3 bases of the junction left unmatched. The CDR3 sequence is 14 residues long. For the CDR3, the DNA is TGTGCCAGTAGTATCAGGGGGCGCCCCTACGAGCAGTACTTC. It encodes CASSIRGRPYEQYF.

Relative to its sample, this clone is large. The J gene is TRBJ2-1, the V gene TRBV7-3, with D possibly matching TRBD2 (5 bases). Trimming took off 2 bases at V and 0 bases at J, with 8 bases between the two ends. Germline loops: CDR1 SGHTA, CDR2 FQGTGA. The CDR3 has 15 residues. The CDR3 loop reads CASSLGGGSYNEQFF. The CDR3 DNA follows: TGTGCCAGCAGCTTAGGTGGAGGCTCCTACAATGAGCAGTTCTTC.

This clone was observed a handful of times. The chain links TRBV25-1 to TRBJ2-3; D not certain. The CDR3 totals 14 residues. CDR1 and CDR2 from the germline V gene are MGHDK and SYGVNS. Trimming removed 5 bases at V and 4 bases at J, with 13 bases between. The CDR3 nucleotides are TGTGCCAGCAGTCTGGCAGGTTCGGCAGATACGCAGTATTTT. It translates to CASSLAGSADTQYF.

CDR3 amino acids: CASSPPGGNLNSPLHF. DNA for the CDR3: TGTGCCAGCAGCCCTCCGGGGGGGAACCTCAATTCACCCCTCCACTTT. The chain is built from TRBV5-6 and TRBJ1-6; a weak D match, TRBD1 (5 bases). The CDR3 covers 16 residues. With 4 bases removed from V and 7 bases from J, the gap between germline ends came to 18 bases. CDR1 and CDR2 (germline): SGHDT, YYEEEE.

The gene calls are TRBV28 and TRBJ1-2; D may be TRBD1 (5 bases). Trimming left V 7 bases short and J 4 bases short, with 16 bases between. The CDR3 consists of 14 residues. Germline V lookup: CDR1 MDHEN, CDR2 SYDVKM. In DNA, the CDR3 is TGTGCCAGCATCCTCGATGGGGGGGGCTATGGCTACACCTTC. Amino acids: CASILDGGGYGYTF.

V usage is TRBV7-2 and J usage is TRBJ2-5; 7 bases align to TRBD2. This CDR3 has 15 amino acids. Per the germline V gene, CDR1 is SGHTA and CDR2 is FQGNSA. V lost 0 bases and J lost 5; bases outside the gene matches: 6. CDR3 region: CASSLAAGVLETQYF. The DNA of the CDR3 is TGTGCCAGCAGCTTAGCTGCGGGAGTGTTGGAGACCCAGTACTTC.

The V call is TRBV28, the J call TRBJ2-7; D unresolved. In germline, CDR1 is MDHEN, CDR2 SYDVKM. Between the trimmed V and J ends, which lost 4 bases and 7 bases, there was a span of 11 bases. This CDR3 has 12 residues. As DNA, the CDR3 is TGTGCCAGCAGTTCCCCTAGGAAGGAGCAGTACTTC. As protein: CASSSPRKEQYF.

V gene TRBV19 combines with J gene TRBJ2-1, with 7 bases matching TRBD1. The junction had 1 base not matched to a gene; V was cut back by 0 bases and J by 2 bases. Germline CDR1 reads LNHDA; CDR2 reads SQIVND (reference sequence). The CDR3 extends over 15 amino acids. CDR3 protein: CASSIDRGPYNEQFF. In DNA form, the CDR3 reads TGTGCCAGTAGTATAGATAGGGGGCCCTACAATGAGCAGTTCTTC.

V is TRBV30 and J is TRBJ2-3, with a possible D match to TRBD2 (6 bases). The CDR3 contains 15 residues. V was pared by 2 bases and J by 2 bases, with 14 bases between. The germline gives CDR1 GTSNPN, CDR2 SVGIG (reference sequence). The CDR3 protein is CAWSSGGTHTDTQYF. CDR3 in DNA: TGTGCCTGGAGTTCAGGCGGGACCCACACAGATACGCAGTATTTT.

This rearrangement joins TRBV4-3 to TRBJ1-6; D is ambiguous. Germline CDR1 reads LGHNA; CDR2 reads YSLEER. The CDR3 contains 16 residues. Trimming took off 0 bases at V and 8 bases at J, with 14 bases between the two ends. CDR3 sequence: CASSQDIDGPYSPLHF. CDR3 bases: TGCGCCAGCAGCCAAGATATCGATGGCCCGTATTCACCCCTCCACTTT.

The chain uses TRBV5-8 and TRBJ2-1; D is perhaps TRBD2 (5 bases). Germline V CDR1 and CDR2: SGHTS, YDEGEE. V was cut by 2 bases and J by 0 bases, with 9 bases left in between. The CDR3 is 15 residues long. CDR3 in DNA: TGTGCCAGCAGCTTAGGTGGAGGCTCCTACAATGAGCAGTTCTTC. This encodes CASSLGGGSYNEQFF.